The rows below give T cell receptor beta chains drawn from one sample of a study of OX40 agonist ivuxolimab in advanced cancers. TCRdb's table, derived via immunoSEQ multiplex PCR, lists solely in-frame clones and lacks some. The sample contains 9,500 to 13,000 clones, around 74% of which appear only once. Sequencing was performed on CD4+ or CD8+ T cells sorted from blood, taken in a trial of the OX40 agonist ivuxolimab. Receptors were obtained from an adult with an advanced solid tumor such as melanoma, head and neck, liver or kidney cancer. Both conserved end residues are part of each CDR3. The D gene is left open where the match is weak. Size values are once, few and many counts, or a class for expanded clones, and some rows have none.

j_call v_call clone_size d_call cdr3_nt cdr3_aa
TRBJ2-7 TRBV6-6 few . TGTGCCACCCTGGGGCAGGGAGCCTACGAGCAGTACTTC CATLGQGAYEQYF
TRBJ1-4 TRBV9 . TRBD1 TGTGCCAGCAGCACCTCGGACAGGTTGCCTAATGAAAAACTGTTTTTT CASSTSDRLPNEKLFF
TRBJ2-7 TRBV13 once . TGTGCCAGCAGCCATAACCTGGGCACCAGCTCCTACGAGCAGTACTTC CASSHNLGTSSYEQYF
TRBJ2-7 TRBV27 medium-sized . TGTGCCAGCAGTTTATCGAGGCTTGGCGAGCAGTACTTC CASSLSRLGEQYF
TRBJ1-5 TRBV5-7 medium-sized . TGTGCCAGCAGCATGGGACGGATGGCGTATCAGCCCCAGCATTTT CASSMGRMAYQPQHF
TRBJ2-7 TRBV4-3 . TRBD1 TGCGCCAGCAGCCAAGGAGGACAGGGCTACGAGCAGTACTTC CASSQGGQGYEQYF
TRBJ2-7 TRBV2 . . TGTGCCAGCACGCTAGCTGATTCCTACGAGCAGTACTTC CASTLADSYEQYF
TRBJ2-5 TRBV28 . . TGTGCCAGCAGCCCCCTACAAGAGACCCAGTACTTC CASSPLQETQYF
TRBJ2-1 TRBV7-9 . . TGTGCCAGCAGCTTAGGGGGGGGCTACTCCCTTATAGGTGAGCAGTTCTTC CASSLGGGYSLIGEQFF
TRBJ2-7 TRBV9 . . TGTGCCAGCAGCCCAGGGTCATTCTCCTACGAGCAGTACTTC CASSPGSFSYEQYF
TRBJ2-7 TRBV4-1 once TRBD1 TGCGCCAGCAGCTGGGACAGGGCCTACGAGCAGTACTTC CASSWDRAYEQYF
TRBJ2-1 TRBV5-3 . TRBD2 TGTGCCAGAAGTCGCACTAGCGGGACAGATGAGCAGTTCTTC CARSRTSGTDEQFF
TRBJ1-4 TRBV19 once . TGTGCCAGTAGTCGGCGTACTAATGAAAAACTGTTTTTT CASSRRTNEKLFF
TRBJ2-7 TRBV9 few . TGTGCCAGCAGCCTTGCCTACGAGCAGTACTTC CASSLAYEQYF
TRBJ2-2 TRBV19 . . TGTGCCAGTAGTTTGACTGGAACCGGGGAGCTGTTTTTT CASSLTGTGELFF
TRBJ2-6 TRBV7-9 . . TGTGCCAGCAGCCATGGACAGTACTCTGGGGCCAACGTCCTGACTTTC CASSHGQYSGANVLTF
TRBJ2-5 TRBV7-3 . . TGTGCCAGCAGCGCCTCTGGAGGGCCCCAGTACTTC CASSASGGPQYF
TRBJ1-1 TRBV19 . . TGTGCCAGTAGTTGGGTAGGGAACACTGAAGCTTTCTTT CASSWVGNTEAFF
TRBJ2-5 TRBV27 . TRBD1 TGTGCCAGCAGTTCCGGGACAGGGGCGTTGGGGAATGAGACCCAGTACTTC CASSSGTGALGNETQYF
TRBJ1-1 TRBV6-5 . . TGTGCCAGCAGCCCTCGTATGGGGTTGAACACTGAAGCTTTCTTT CASSPRMGLNTEAFF
TRBJ2-7 TRBV28 . TRBD1 TGTGCCAGCAGTCCCCGGGACAGCGTATACGAGCAGTACTTC CASSPRDSVYEQYF
TRBJ1-2 TRBV7-9 . . TGTGCCAGCAGCTTAGGCCCCGACGGTTATGGCTACACCTTC CASSLGPDGYGYTF
TRBJ2-7 TRBV6-5 . TRBD2 TGTGCCAGCACCACCTCAGTAGCGGGAGTCTACGAGCAGTACTTC CASTTSVAGVYEQYF
TRBJ2-2 TRBV7-3 . TRBD1 TGTGCCAGCAGCTTAACGAGACAGGGGGCCACCGGGGAGCTGTTTTTT CASSLTRQGATGELFF
TRBJ2-5 TRBV5-6 . . TGTGCCAGCAGCCCCGCTTCGTGGGGGCAGGGGACCCAGTACTTC CASSPASWGQGTQYF
TRBJ2-7 TRBV19 . TRBD1 TGTGCCAGTAGTATTACCCTCAAGCCGGGACAGACCTTCTACGAGCAGTACTTC CASSITLKPGQTFYEQYF
TRBJ2-1 TRBV2 . TRBD2 TGTGCCAGCCACATCGGGGGGAGCTCCTACAATGAGCAGTTCTTC CASHIGGSSYNEQFF
TRBJ2-7 TRBV7-6 . . TGTGCCAGCAGCTTAGTGGACGACACCAACCACGAGCAGTACTTC CASSLVDDTNHEQYF
TRBJ2-3 TRBV11-2 . . TGTGCCAGCAGCTTATATACAGGGTTGTCTAGCCGGGATACGCAGTATTTT CASSLYTGLSSRDTQYF
TRBJ2-7 TRBV6-5 . TRBD2 TGTGCCACCGAAAGCGGGAGGTCCTCCTACGAGCAGTACTTC CATESGRSSYEQYF
TRBJ2-3 TRBV11-2 few . TGTGCCAGCAGCTTAGGAGGGTTTAGCACAGATACGCAGTATTTT CASSLGGFSTDTQYF
TRBJ2-7 TRBV6-1 . . TGTGCCAGCAGTGAGCCAGTGATAGTTAGGTACGAGCAGTACTTC CASSEPVIVRYEQYF
TRBJ1-5 TRBV6-5 once . TGTGCCAGCAGTACCAACATCGATCAGCCCCAGCATTTT CASSTNIDQPQHF
TRBJ1-1 TRBV6-1 . . TGTGCCAGCAGTATGCAGCCGGCCCCGAACACTGAAGCTTTCTTT CASSMQPAPNTEAFF
TRBJ1-2 TRBV6-6 . . TGTGCCAGCAGTCTCCCGGGGGCTCTCTATGGCTACACCTTC CASSLPGALYGYTF
TRBJ2-3 TRBV6-4 . TRBD2 TGTGCCAGCAGTCCGACTAGCGTTGCAGATACGCAGTATTTT CASSPTSVADTQYF
TRBJ1-1 TRBV7-2 . . TGTGCCAGCAGCTTAGGAGGGGCGGGCACTGAAGCTTTCTTT CASSLGGAGTEAFF
TRBJ2-7 TRBV5-1 few . TGCGCCAGCAGCATATACGAGCAGTACTTC CASSIYEQYF
TRBJ2-1 TRBV11-3 . TRBD2 TGTGCCAGCAGCTTAGAACTAGCGGGGTACAATGAGCAGTTCTTC CASSLELAGYNEQFF
TRBJ2-7 TRBV7-9 . TRBD1 TGTGCCAGCAGCGACCGGGACAGCGGCCACGAGCAGTACTTC CASSDRDSGHEQYF
TRBJ1-5 TRBV6-1 medium-sized . TGTGCCAGCAGTGAAGTAGGCTTTGGCGGAGAGCCCCAGCATTTT CASSEVGFGGEPQHF
TRBJ2-7 TRBV25-1 . TRBD1 TGTGCCAGTGAGACCGGACAGGGAGCCGAGCAGTACTTC CASETGQGAEQYF
TRBJ2-1 TRBV10-3 . TRBD1 TGTGCCATCAGGTCCGGGACAGGGTATGAGCAGTTCTTC CAIRSGTGYEQFF
TRBJ2-7 TRBV29-1 . . TGCAGCGTTGAAAGGGCAGTCTACGCCTACGAGCAGTACTTC CSVERAVYAYEQYF
TRBJ2-5 TRBV6-6 . . TGTGCCAGCAGCTTACTGTGGGGGTCCGGGGAGACCCAGTACTTC CASSLLWGSGETQYF
TRBJ1-2 TRBV19 . TRBD1 TGTGCCAGTAGTATCGCCCTCGGGACAGGGGAGGACTATGGCTACACCTTC CASSIALGTGEDYGYTF
TRBJ2-7 TRBV6-1 . . TGTGCCAGCAGTGAAGCTAGGGACATTATTCGGAACGAGCAGTACTTC CASSEARDIIRNEQYF
TRBJ1-5 TRBV11-2 once . TGTGCCAGCAGCTTATCCCTGCCCAATCAGCCCCAGCATTTT CASSLSLPNQPQHF
TRBJ2-7 TRBV9 . . TGTGCCAGCAGCGTATCCCAGAGCTCCTACGAGCAGTACTTC CASSVSQSSYEQYF